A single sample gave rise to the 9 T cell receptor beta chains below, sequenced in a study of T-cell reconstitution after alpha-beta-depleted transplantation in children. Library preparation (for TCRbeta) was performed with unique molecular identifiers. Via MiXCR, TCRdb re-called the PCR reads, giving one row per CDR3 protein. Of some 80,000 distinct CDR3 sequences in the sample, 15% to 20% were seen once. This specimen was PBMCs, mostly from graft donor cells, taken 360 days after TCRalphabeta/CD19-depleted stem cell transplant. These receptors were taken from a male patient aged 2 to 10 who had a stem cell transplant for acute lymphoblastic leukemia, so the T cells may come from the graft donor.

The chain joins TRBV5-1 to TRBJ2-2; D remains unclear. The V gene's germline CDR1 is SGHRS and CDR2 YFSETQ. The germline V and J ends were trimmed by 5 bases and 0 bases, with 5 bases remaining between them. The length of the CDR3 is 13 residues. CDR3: CASRRSNTGELFF. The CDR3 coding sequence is TGCGCCAGCAGGCGGTCGAACACCGGGGAGCTGTTTTTT.

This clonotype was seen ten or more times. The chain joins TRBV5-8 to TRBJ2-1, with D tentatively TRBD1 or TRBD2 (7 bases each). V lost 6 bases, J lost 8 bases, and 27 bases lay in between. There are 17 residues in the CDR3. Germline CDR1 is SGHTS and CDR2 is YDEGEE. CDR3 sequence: CASTPHSGGRGRDEQFF. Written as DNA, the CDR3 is TGTGCCAGCACCCCCCACTCCGGAGGGAGGGGGCGAGATGAGCAGTTCTTC.

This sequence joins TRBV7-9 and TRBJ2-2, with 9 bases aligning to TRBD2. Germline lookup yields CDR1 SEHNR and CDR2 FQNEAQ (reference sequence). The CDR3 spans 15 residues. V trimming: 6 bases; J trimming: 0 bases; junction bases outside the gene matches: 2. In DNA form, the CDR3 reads TGTGCCAGCAGGGCTAGCGGGGCGAACACCGGGGAGCTGTTTTTT. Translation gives CASRASGANTGELFF.

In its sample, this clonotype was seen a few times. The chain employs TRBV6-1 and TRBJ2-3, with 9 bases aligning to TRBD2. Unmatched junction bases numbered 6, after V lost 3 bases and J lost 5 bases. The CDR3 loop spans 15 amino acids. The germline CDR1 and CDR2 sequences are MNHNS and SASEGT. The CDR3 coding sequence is TGTGCCAGCAGTGACGACTTAGCGGGAGTAGATACGCAGTATTTT. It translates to CASSDDLAGVDTQYF.

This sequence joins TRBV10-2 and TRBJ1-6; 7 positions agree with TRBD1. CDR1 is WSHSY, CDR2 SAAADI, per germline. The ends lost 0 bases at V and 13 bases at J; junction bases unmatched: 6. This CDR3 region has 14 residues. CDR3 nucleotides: TGCGCCAGCAGTGAGTCGATACAGGGGTGGCCCCTCCACTTT. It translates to CASSESIQGWPLHF.

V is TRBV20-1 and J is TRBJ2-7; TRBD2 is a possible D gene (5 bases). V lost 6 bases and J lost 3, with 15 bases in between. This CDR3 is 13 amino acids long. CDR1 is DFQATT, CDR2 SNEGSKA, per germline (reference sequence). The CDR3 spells CSAPWGVNYEQYF. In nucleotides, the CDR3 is TGCAGTGCCCCTTGGGGAGTCAACTACGAGCAGTACTTC.

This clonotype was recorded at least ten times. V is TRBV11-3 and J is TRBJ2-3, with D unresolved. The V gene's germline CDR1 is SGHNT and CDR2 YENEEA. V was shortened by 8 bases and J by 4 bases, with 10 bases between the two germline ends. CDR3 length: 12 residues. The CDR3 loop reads CASRSPADTQYF. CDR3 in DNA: TGTGCCAGCCGATCCCCCGCAGATACGCAGTATTTT.

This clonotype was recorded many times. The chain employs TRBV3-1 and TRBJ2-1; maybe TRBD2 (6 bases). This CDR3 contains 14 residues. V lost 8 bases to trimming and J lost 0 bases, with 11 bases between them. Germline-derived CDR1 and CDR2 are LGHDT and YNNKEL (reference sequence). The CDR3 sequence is CASGRRISYNEQFF. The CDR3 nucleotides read TGTGCCAGCGGGAGGCGGATCTCCTACAATGAGCAGTTCTTC.

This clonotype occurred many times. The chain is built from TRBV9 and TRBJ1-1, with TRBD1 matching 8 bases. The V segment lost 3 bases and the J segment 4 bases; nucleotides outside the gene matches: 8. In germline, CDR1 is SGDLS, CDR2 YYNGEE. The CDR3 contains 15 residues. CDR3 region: CASSAQGALRTEAFF. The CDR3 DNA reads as TGTGCCAGCAGCGCGCAGGGGGCGCTGCGCACTGAAGCTTTCTTT.